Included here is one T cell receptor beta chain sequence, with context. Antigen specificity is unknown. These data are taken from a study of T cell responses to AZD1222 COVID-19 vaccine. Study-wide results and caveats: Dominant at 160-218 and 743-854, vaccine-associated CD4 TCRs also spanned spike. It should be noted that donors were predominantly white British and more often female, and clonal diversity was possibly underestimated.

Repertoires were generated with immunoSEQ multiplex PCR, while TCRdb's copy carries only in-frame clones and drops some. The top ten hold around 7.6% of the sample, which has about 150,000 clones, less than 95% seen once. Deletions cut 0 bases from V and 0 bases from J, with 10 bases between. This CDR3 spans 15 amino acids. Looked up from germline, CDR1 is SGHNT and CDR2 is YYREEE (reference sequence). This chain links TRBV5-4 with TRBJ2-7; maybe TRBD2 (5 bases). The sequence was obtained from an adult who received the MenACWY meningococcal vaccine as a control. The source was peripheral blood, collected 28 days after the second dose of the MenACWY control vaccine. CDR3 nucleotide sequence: TGTGCCAGCAGCTTGGGAGGGTCGGGCTCCTACGAGCAGTACTTC. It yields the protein CASSLGGSGSYEQYF.